This T cell receptor (beta chain) was captured by sequencing in a study of blood T cell repertoires in COVID-19. Measured with immunoSEQ multiplex PCR; TCRdb has only the in-frame clones, and not every one. Counted here are 62,000 or so clones, 89% occurring once; the ten biggest clones make up 7.5% to 9%. V lost 0 bases to trimming and J lost 2 bases, with 8 bases between them. The germline V gene has CDR1 MNHNS and CDR2 SASEGT. CDR3 length: 14 amino acids. This clonotype was sampled from a man aged 45-65 years with active COVID-19. This chain joins TRBV6-1 and TRBJ2-7; D uncertain. The sequencing input was peripheral blood. The chain's CDR3 is CASSEALRAYEQYF. In DNA form, the CDR3 reads TGTGCCAGCAGTGAAGCGCTTCGAGCCTACGAGCAGTACTTC.